The 32 T cell receptor beta chains given below trace back to one sample, sequenced in a study of STAT5B mutations in CD4+ large granular lymphocyte leukemia. Sequencing was performed with immunoSEQ multiplex PCR; in TCRdb, only in-frame clones are kept and a portion is missing. Of 25,000 to 30,000 clones listed, approximately 80% were seen once; the top ten hold about 6%. What was sequenced was CD4+ T cells from blood buffy coats. The receptors stem from a human donor in good health.

This chain uses TRBV5-1 with TRBJ2-1; 7 positions match TRBD1. V dropped 0 bases and J dropped 1; count of bases not matched to a gene: 1. CDR3 length: 15 amino acids. Germline lookup yields CDR1 SGHRS and CDR2 YFSETQ. The CDR3 coding sequence is TGCGCCAGCAGCTTGGGACAGGGATCCTACAATGAGCAGTTCTTC. Amino acid sequence: CASSLGQGSYNEQFF.

This chain uses TRBV14 with TRBJ2-1; 7 positions match TRBD1. V shed 4 bases, J shed 0 bases, and the junction held 6 bases outside the gene matches. The germline gives CDR1 SGHDN, CDR2 FVKESK. The CDR3 runs 16 residues. The CDR3 spells CASSPDRDSSYNEQFF. CDR3 DNA: TGTGCCAGCAGCCCAGACCGGGACAGCTCCTACAATGAGCAGTTCTTC.

The chain carries TRBV19 and TRBJ1-1; D unclear. V was pared by 5 bases and J by 3 bases, with 10 bases between. Germline CDR1 reads LNHDA; CDR2 reads SQIVND (reference sequence). The length of the CDR3 is 13 residues. The CDR3 DNA is TGTGCCAGTAGTTCCCAGACTTACACTGAAGCTTTCTTT. Translated: CASSSQTYTEAFF. Together with reference TRBV19 and TRBJ1-1, the CDR3 gives the full variable domain: DGGITQSPKYLFRKEGQNVTLSCEQNLNHDAMYWYRQDPGQGLRLIYYSQIVNDFQKGDIAEGYSVSREKKESFPLTVTSAQKNPTAFYLCASSSQTYTEAFFGQGTRLTVV.

The rearrangement links TRBV11-2 to TRBJ2-7; D call uncertain. CDR3 length: 13 amino acids. Germline V lookup: CDR1 SGHAT, CDR2 FQNNGV. Trimming stripped 0 bases from V and 2 bases from J, with 5 bases between. For the CDR3, the DNA is TGTGCCAGCAGCTTAGACAGAACCTACGAGCAGTACTTC. Translating it yields CASSLDRTYEQYF.

The rearrangement links TRBV28 to TRBJ2-7, with D hard to call. Trimming removed 2 bases at V and 2 bases at J, with 16 bases between. Germline CDR1 MDHEN, CDR2 SYDVKM. There are 16 residues in the CDR3. The CDR3 DNA sequence: TGTGCCAGCAGTTTACATGCCTTCAATGCCACCTACGAGCAGTACTTC. Its translation: CASSLHAFNATYEQYF.

The rearrangement links TRBV5-6 to TRBJ2-7, with 9 bases aligning to TRBD1. Germline CDR1 reads SGHDT; CDR2 reads YYEEEE. V gave up 2 bases and J gave up 2 bases; unmatched junction bases: 5. The CDR3 loop spans 15 amino acids. The CDR3 reads CASSFLGQGTYEQYF. CDR3 sequence (DNA): TGTGCCAGCAGCTTTCTGGGACAGGGTACCTACGAGCAGTACTTC. The variable domain in full, with the rest retrieved from reference TRBV5-6 and TRBJ2-7, is DAGVTQSPTHLIKTRGQQVTLRCSPKSGHDTVSWYQQALGQGPQFIFQYYEEEERQRGNFPDRFSGHQFPNYSSELNVNALLLGDSALYLCASSFLGQGTYEQYFGPGTRLTVT.

This clone turned up a few times. J is TRBJ1-1 and V is TRBV7-9; TRBD1 is a possible D gene (6 bases). The CDR3 loop spans 15 amino acids. V lost 5 bases and J lost 4, with 17 bases in between. Germline V gene sequence: CDR1 SEHNR, CDR2 FQNEAQ (reference sequence). In DNA, the CDR3 is TGTGCCAGCAGCGCCGCAGGGGAGCGAAGCACTGAAGCTTTCTTT. Its protein is CASSAAGERSTEAFF.

This clone has only one observation. V gene TRBV28 combines with J gene TRBJ2-7, with TRBD1 identical over 9 bases. This CDR3 spans 14 amino acids. Germline CDR1 and CDR2: MDHEN and SYDVKM. V shed 5 bases and J 9 bases; nucleotides not matched to a gene: 11. The CDR3 sequence: CASSTRDRVVGQYV. The CDR3 DNA follows: TGTGCCAGCAGTACCCGGGACAGGGTGGTCGGGCAGTACGTC.

This clone showed up just a few times. The gene calls are TRBV7-2 and TRBJ1-5, with D unresolved. Germline CDR1 is SGHTA and CDR2 is FQGNSA. V dropped 1 base and J dropped 0 bases, with 7 bases sitting between them. The CDR3 is 15 amino acids. Here the CDR3 DNA reads TGTGCCAGCAGCTTAGACAGTCGTAGCAATCAGCCCCAGCATTTT. The encoded protein is CASSLDSRSNQPQHF.

The gene calls are TRBV19 and TRBJ2-4, with 10 bases matching TRBD1. The junction had 6 bases not matched to a gene; V was cut back by 5 bases and J by 2 bases. The CDR3 loop spans 16 amino acids. Per the germline V gene, CDR1 is LNHDA and CDR2 is SQIVND (reference sequence). The CDR3, as DNA: TGTGCCAGTAGTCCGGGACAGGGGATACCCAAAAACATTCAGTACTTC. Protein product: CASSPGQGIPKNIQYF. The full variable domain, completed using reference TRBV19 and TRBJ2-4, is DGGITQSPKYLFRKEGQNVTLSCEQNLNHDAMYWYRQDPGQGLRLIYYSQIVNDFQKGDIAEGYSVSREKKESFPLTVTSAQKNPTAFYLCASSPGQGIPKNIQYFGAGTRLSVL.

V is TRBV5-1 and J is TRBJ1-1; 11 nucleotides align to TRBD1. CDR1 is SGHRS, CDR2 YFSETQ, per germline. CDR3 length equals 18 residues. The ends lost 2 bases at V and 0 bases at J; junction bases unmatched: 9. This CDR3 is CASSLTWTGGSMNTEAFF. In DNA, the CDR3 is TGCGCCAGCAGCTTAACCTGGACAGGGGGCTCCATGAACACTGAAGCTTTCTTT.

The J gene is TRBJ1-1, the V gene TRBV5-6; D is unresolved. CDR1 is SGHDT and CDR2 is YYEEEE in the germline V gene. This CDR3 has 15 amino acids. The V and J ends lost 2 bases and 1 base respectively, with 12 bases between them. This CDR3 is CASSFQATWNTEAFF. The CDR3 DNA sequence: TGTGCCAGCAGCTTTCAGGCCACTTGGAACACTGAAGCTTTCTTT.

The chain employs TRBV11-2 and TRBJ2-2; D is undetermined. V was cut by 2 bases and J by 1 base, with 8 bases left in between. The CDR3 runs to 15 residues. The germline gives CDR1 SGHAT, CDR2 FQNNGV. The chain's CDR3 is CASSLKRLNTGELFF. CDR3 coding DNA: TGTGCCAGCAGCTTAAAGCGCCTGAACACCGGGGAGCTGTTTTTT.

The rearrangement uses TRBV12-5 and TRBJ2-5, with a possible D match to TRBD2 (6 bases). The CDR3 extends over 16 amino acids. Germline V gene sequence: CDR1 LGHNT, CDR2 FRNRAP. V lost 1 base to trimming and J lost 5 bases, with 17 bases between them. CDR3 coding DNA: TGTGCTAGTGGTTTGGGGTCCGGGTTCGCGGGGGAGACCCAGTACTTC. This encodes CASGLGSGFAGETQYF.

The J gene is TRBJ2-1, the V gene TRBV5-5; D unresolved. CDR3 size: 13 residues. CDR1 is SGHKS, CDR2 YYEKEE, per germline (reference sequence). Between the trimmed V and J ends, which lost 5 bases and 3 bases, there was a span of 9 bases. The CDR3 here is CASRLDIYNEQFF. CDR3 bases: TGTGCCAGCAGACTGGATATCTACAATGAGCAGTTCTTC.

This chain connects TRBV19 to TRBJ1-2, with D possibly being TRBD1 (5 bases). The germline V and J ends were trimmed by 3 bases and 8 bases, with 16 bases remaining between them. The CDR3 has 14 residues. CDR1 and CDR2 (germline): LNHDA, SQIVND (reference sequence). CDR3 loop: CASSMGRGMGGYTF. The DNA for the CDR3 is TGTGCCAGTAGTATGGGTCGGGGGATGGGAGGCTACACCTTC.

The CDR3: CASSPRDRGTDTQYF. The CDR3 coding sequence is TGTGCCAGCAGTCCTCGGGACAGGGGCACAGATACGCAGTATTTT. This chain joins TRBV6-6 and TRBJ2-3, with 9 bases fitting TRBD1. V gave up 5 bases and J gave up 1 base; unmatched junction bases: 4. Germline loops: CDR1 MNHNY, CDR2 SVGAGI (reference sequence). This CDR3 has 15 amino acids.

The CDR3 protein is CASSPTAGRETQYF. In DNA, the CDR3 is TGTGCCAGCTCGCCTACCGCGGGTCGAGAGACCCAGTACTTC. This sequence joins TRBV18 and TRBJ2-5; maybe TRBD2 (5 bases). The CDR3 covers 14 residues. The V end was cut by 6 bases, the J end by 4 bases, with 15 bases between. CDR1 KGHSH and CDR2 LQKENI come from the germline V gene.

V gene TRBV6-5 combines with J gene TRBJ2-7, with no clear D. The germline V and J ends were trimmed by 6 bases and 2 bases, with 5 bases remaining between them. There are 11 residues in the CDR3. The germline V gene has CDR1 MNHEY and CDR2 SVGAGI. In DNA form, the CDR3 reads TGTGCCAGCAGGGCCACCTACGAGCAGTACGTC. The encoded protein is CASRATYEQYV.

This CDR3 reads CASRAIYEQYF. The DNA for the CDR3 is TGTGCCAGTAGGGCGATATACGAGCAGTACTTC. This sequence joins TRBV6-5 and TRBJ2-5; D not resolved. The J call may not be correct, given that the DNA end is closer to TRBJ2-7. Germline assignment: CDR1 MNHEY and CDR2 SVGAGI. The CDR3 extends over 11 amino acids.

The chain combines TRBV6-5 with TRBJ2-1, with TRBD2 matching over 10 bases. Germline V gene lookup returns CDR1 MNHEY and CDR2 SVGAGI. V was pared by 6 bases and J by 9 bases, with 5 bases of the junction left unmatched. The CDR3 totals 13 residues. The CDR3 bases are TGTGCCAGCAGAATAGCGGGGGGCGTTGAGCAGTTCTTC. Its translation: CASRIAGGVEQFF.

CDR3 sequence (DNA): TGTGCCAGCAGCTTAGGGCCAGCGGGGGGAGGGGAGACCCAGTACTTC. It encodes CASSLGPAGGGETQYF. V is TRBV7-2 and J is TRBJ2-5; TRBD2 aligns across 9 bases. The V and J ends lost 1 base and 5 bases, in that order; junction bases with no gene match: 8. This CDR3 is 16 amino acids long. CDR1 SGHTA and CDR2 FQGNSA come from the germline V gene.

V and J are TRBV14 and TRBJ2-5; 14 bases agree with TRBD2. Unmatched junction bases numbered 6, after V lost 4 bases and J lost 5 bases. The CDR3 contains 16 residues. The germline V gene encodes CDR1 SGHDN and CDR2 FVKESK. The CDR3, as DNA: TGTGCCAGCAGCCCCGGGACTAGCGGGGGTTATGAGACCCAGTACTTC. This codes for CASSPGTSGGYETQYF.

The genes are TRBV5-1 and TRBJ1-2; TRBD1 matches 9 bases. The V gene end was trimmed by 4 bases and the J gene end by 3 bases; junction bases not matched to a gene: 13. Germline assignment: CDR1 SGHRS and CDR2 YFSETQ. This CDR3 has 17 amino acids. The CDR3 bases are TGCGCCAGCAGCGGCCGGGACAGGGAAGGGAGGGACTATGGCTACACCTTC. Its translation is CASSGRDREGRDYGYTF. The complete variable domain, with remaining parts taken from reference TRBV5-1 and TRBJ1-2, reads KAGVTQTPRYLIKTRGQQVTLSCSPISGHRSVSWYQQTPGQGLQFLFEYFSETQRNKGNFPGRFSGRQFSNSRSEMNVSTLELGDSALYLCASSGRDREGRDYGYTFGSGTRLTVV.

The chain is built from TRBV19 and TRBJ1-5; D unclear. This CDR3 region has 15 residues. CDR1 is LNHDA, CDR2 SQIVND, per germline (reference sequence). V lost 5 bases and J 1 base, leaving 12 bases between the germline ends. The chain's CDR3 is CASSPTGGSNQPQHF. In DNA, the CDR3 is TGTGCCAGTAGTCCGACGGGCGGGAGCAATCAGCCCCAGCATTTT.

This rearrangement joins TRBV18 to TRBJ2-7; TRBD1 is a possible D gene (6 bases). The CDR3 runs to 15 residues. Looked up from germline, CDR1 is KGHSH and CDR2 is LQKENI. V dropped 6 bases and J dropped 1 base, with 16 bases sitting between them. CDR3 sequence reads: CASSVGPGESYEQYF. CDR3 in DNA: TGTGCCAGCTCCGTCGGTCCAGGGGAATCCTACGAGCAGTACTTC.

This clone was counted once. The V and J genes are TRBV6-6 and TRBJ1-6; TRBD1 aligns across 10 bases. The germline V gene has CDR1 MNHNY and CDR2 SVGAGI (reference sequence). V was clipped by 6 bases and J by 10 bases; unmatched bases: 12. The CDR3 consists of 16 residues. The CDR3 region has the DNA TGTGCCAGCAGCCTTCCATCGACAGGGGGCGCCTCACCCCTCCACTTT. Residues: CASSLPSTGGASPLHF.

V gene TRBV6-1 combines with J gene TRBJ1-6; D not certain. Trimming shortened V by 0 bases and J by 8 bases, and 8 bases separated the two germline ends. From germline, CDR1 is MNHNS and CDR2 SASEGT. The CDR3 contains 14 residues. CDR3: CASSEALVDSPLHF. The CDR3 DNA follows: TGTGCCAGCAGTGAAGCGCTGGTAGATTCACCCCTCCACTTT.

This sequence joins TRBV7-6 and TRBJ2-2; possibly TRBD1 for D (6 bases). The CDR3 sequence is 16 residues long. Germline lookup yields CDR1 SGHVS and CDR2 FNYEAQ. V lost 5 bases and J lost 1, with 14 bases in between. The CDR3 loop is CASSPDPGQNTGELFF. CDR3 sequence (DNA): TGTGCCAGCAGCCCTGATCCGGGACAGAACACCGGGGAGCTGTTTTTT.

This clone showed up just once. The V gene is TRBV6-1, the J gene TRBJ2-3, with 7 positions matching TRBD1. Germline V gene sequence: CDR1 MNHNS, CDR2 SASEGT. CDR3 length: 13 amino acids. The V segment lost 6 bases and the J segment 4 bases; nucleotides outside the gene matches: 4. CDR3 sequence: CASSRGQPDTQYF. The CDR3 DNA reads as TGTGCCAGCAGCAGGGGACAGCCAGATACGCAGTATTTT.

This rearrangement joins TRBV15 to TRBJ2-1, with D perhaps assigned TRBD1 or TRBD2 (5 bases each). V was cut by 3 bases and J by 0 bases, with 6 bases left in between. Germline V gives CDR1 LNHNV, CDR2 YYDKDF (reference sequence). CDR3 length: 14 residues. The CDR3 loop is CATSRGVSYNEQFF. The CDR3 DNA follows: TGTGCCACCAGCAGGGGGGTCTCCTACAATGAGCAGTTCTTC.

Notes on this clone: A junction end diverges from the germline sequence, so it may reflect a read error. The V and J genes are TRBV28 and TRBJ2-3; 7 positions agree with TRBD2. The CDR3 contains 15 residues. Germline V gives CDR1 MDHEN, CDR2 SYDVKM. In DNA form, the CDR3 reads TGTGCCAGCAGGCGGGCCCCTAGCGGCACAAATACGCAGTATTTT. Its protein is CASRRAPSGTNTQYF.